Each of the 10 T cell receptor beta chains below was sequenced from the same sample in a study of CD8 T cells in Susac syndrome. Random hexamers primed reverse transcription of about 0.45 to 1 ug RNA. TCRdb processed the immunoSEQ multiplex PCR reads anew with MiXCR; each CDR3 protein has one entry. This sample carries roughly 220,000 distinct CDR3 sequences, approximately 94% of them seen once, and the ten largest clones take 0.15% to 0.2%. Specimen: CD4+ T cells from PBMCs. The receptor source for this set is a human donor with Susac syndrome.

This clonotype was counted once. This chain's CDR3 is CASSQVEGNNEQFF. The CDR3, as DNA: TGTGCCAGCAGCCAAGTGGAGGGTAACAATGAGCAGTTCTTC. V usage is TRBV3-1 and J usage is TRBJ2-1; a possible D gene is TRBD2 (6 bases). Between the trimmed V and J ends, which lost 1 base and 5 bases, there was a span of 9 bases. The germline gives CDR1 LGHDT, CDR2 YNNKEL (reference sequence). The CDR3 is 14 amino acids.

CDR3 coding DNA: TGTGCCTGGAGTGTGGACAGGGAATCGCCCCAGCATTTT. This sequence encodes CAWSVDRESPQHF. The V call is TRBV30, the J call TRBJ1-5; 8 bases are shared with TRBD1. V dropped 0 bases and J dropped 9; count of bases not matched to a gene: 4. Germline-derived CDR1 and CDR2 are GTSNPN and SVGIG (reference sequence). There are 13 residues in the CDR3.

In DNA form, the CDR3 reads TGTGCCTGGAGTTGGCAGGAGGACTCACCCCTCCACTTT. Translation gives CAWSWQEDSPLHF. The rearrangement links TRBV30 to TRBJ1-6; D not resolved. Germline lookup yields CDR1 GTSNPN and CDR2 SVGIG (reference sequence). The CDR3 loop spans 13 amino acids. V lost 2 bases and J lost 10, with 12 bases in between.

This clonotype was observed a few times. The CDR3 here is CAPRDRGPLGGGNTEAFF. The CDR3 region has the DNA TGCGCTCCCCGGGACAGGGGGCCCCTTGGCGGAGGGAACACTGAAGCTTTCTTT. This sequence joins TRBV5-1 and TRBJ1-1; TRBD1 matches 12 bases. The germline CDR1 and CDR2 sequences are SGHRS and YFSETQ. This CDR3 has 18 residues.

This chain uses TRBV30 with TRBJ1-5; unclear D gene. The V gene lost 0 bases and the J gene lost 1 base, with 4 bases spanning the gap. Looked up from germline, CDR1 is GTSNPN and CDR2 is SVGIG (reference sequence). The CDR3 has 13 amino acids. The CDR3 DNA is TGTGCCTGGAGTGTACGGAGCAATCAGCCCCAGCATTTT. Protein product: CAWSVRSNQPQHF.

This clonotype occurred once. The chain is built from TRBV4-3 and TRBJ1-1, with unresolved D. V lost 4 bases and J 0 bases, leaving 6 bases between the germline ends. CDR1 is LGHNA and CDR2 is YSLEER in the germline V gene. CDR3 length: 13 residues. DNA for the CDR3: TGCGCCAGCAGCCCACAGATGAACACTGAAGCTTTCTTT. It translates to CASSPQMNTEAFF.

The V call is TRBV7-9, the J call TRBJ1-2; D is unclear. V dropped 5 bases and J dropped 4 bases, with 14 bases sitting between them. Germline V gene sequence: CDR1 SEHNR, CDR2 FQNEAQ (reference sequence). The CDR3 covers 14 residues. The CDR3 DNA follows: TGTGCCAGCAGCCTTCGGTCCACCCCCTATGGCTACACCTTC. Its protein is CASSLRSTPYGYTF.

The gene calls are TRBV7-2 and TRBJ1-5; D unclear. The ends were cut back, 3 bases at V and 6 bases at J, with 9 bases in the middle. Germline CDR1 and CDR2: SGHTA and FQGNSA. The CDR3 extends over 13 amino acids. CDR3 sequence reads: CASSFGLPQPQHF. Here the CDR3 DNA reads TGTGCCAGCAGCTTTGGGCTTCCTCAGCCCCAGCATTTT. Together with reference TRBV7-2 and TRBJ1-5, the CDR3 gives the full variable domain: GAGVSQSPSNKVTEKGKDVELRCDPISGHTALYWYRQSLGQGLEFLIYFQGNSAPDKSGLPSDRFSAERTGGSVSTLTIQRTQQEDSAVYLCASSFGLPQPQHFGDGTRLSIL.

This clonotype was observed once. This sequence joins TRBV29-1 and TRBJ1-2, with unresolved D. Germline V CDR1 and CDR2: SQVTM, ANQGSEA. This CDR3 contains 14 residues. With 4 bases removed from V and 2 bases from J, the gap between germline ends came to 14 bases. In nucleotides, the CDR3 is TGCAGCGTTGGACACCGAGGTGTGAACTATGGCTACACCTTC. It encodes CSVGHRGVNYGYTF.

The J gene is TRBJ1-1, the V gene TRBV20-1; D remains unclear. This CDR3 has 11 residues. V was trimmed by 3 bases and J by 7 bases, leaving 9 bases between them. Germline CDR1 reads DFQATT; CDR2 reads SNEGSKA (reference sequence). The CDR3 sequence: CSASSQIEAFF. CDR3 nucleotide sequence: TGCAGTGCTAGTTCGCAGATTGAAGCTTTCTTT.